This TCR beta chain was sequenced for a study of post-analysis software for immune sequencing data. Unique-molecular-identifier-tagged TCR beta cDNA libraries were used. TCRdb reprocessed the PCR reads with MiXCR, giving one entry per CDR3 protein. The data contain about 820,000 distinct CDR3 sequences, roughly 50% of them singletons. The CDR3 contains 16 residues. Germline-derived CDR1 and CDR2 are MNHEY and SVGAGI. Findings of the study overall: Compared with controls, patients had more of five TRBV segments, including TRBV5-6, TRBV5-1 and TRBV20-1.

A few counts support this clonotype. Its antigen is undetermined. The rearrangement links TRBV6-5 to TRBJ2-1, with D possibly being TRBD2 (5 bases). The closer fit of TRBJ2-7 to the DNA end suggests the J call may be wrong. The sequencing input was blood. The receptor comes from a girl aged 10-17 years with multiple sclerosis. CDR3 loop: CASSRTSLSSYNEQYF. For the CDR3, the DNA is TGTGCCAGCAGTCGGACTTCCTTAAGCTCCTACAATGAGCAGTACTTC.